The 22 T cell receptor beta chains below were found in one sample sequenced in a study of shared clonotypes between healthy human individuals. The method was immunoSEQ multiplex PCR; TCRdb's version includes in-frame clones alone and lacks a portion of them. This table has over a million clones, approximately 97% appearing once. Specimen: naive CD4+ T cells sorted from blood. Stated subset: CD45RA+ positively selected. The receptors shown here come from a man aged 25 to 40 in good health.

This chain joins TRBV15 and TRBJ1-5; perhaps TRBD1 as D (6 bases). The CDR3 contains 13 residues. Germline assignment: CDR1 LNHNV and CDR2 YYDKDF (reference sequence). V was shortened by 3 bases and J by 5 bases, with 8 bases between the two germline ends. The CDR3 DNA sequence: TGTGCCACCAGCAGGGACAGCCATCAGCCCCAGCATTTT. Translated: CATSRDSHQPQHF.

The chain carries TRBV5-1 and TRBJ2-2; D uncertain. Germline values: CDR1 SGHRS, CDR2 YFSETQ. The CDR3 consists of 13 residues. Trimming shortened V by 3 bases and J by 7 bases, and 10 bases separated the two germline ends. This CDR3 is CASSSVGNGELFF. Written as DNA, the CDR3 is TGCGCCAGCAGCTCCGTAGGGAACGGGGAGCTGTTTTTT.

The chain couples TRBV29-1 to TRBJ2-7, with D unclear. The CDR3 loop spans 13 amino acids. V lost 0 bases and J lost 0, with 6 bases in between. Germline CDR1 reads SQVTM; CDR2 reads ANQGSEA. CDR3 nucleotides: TGCAGCGTTGAAGAAAGCAACTCCTACGAGCAGTACTTC. Translated: CSVEESNSYEQYF.

The rearrangement links TRBV27 to TRBJ2-7, with D possibly TRBD2 on 6 matching bases. There are 21 residues in the CDR3. Germline V gives CDR1 MNHEY, CDR2 SMNVEV (reference sequence). Trimming stripped 5 bases from V and 4 bases from J, with 36 bases between. As DNA, the CDR3 is TGTGCCAGCAGTCTTACCCGGCCTAGCGTTTTTTTGAGGTTTTCAAGGTACGAGCAGTACTTC. Translating it yields CASSLTRPSVFLRFSRYEQYF.

V and J are TRBV5-1 and TRBJ2-2; D not resolved. The ends were cut back, 3 bases at V and 4 bases at J, with 13 bases in the middle. This CDR3 is 15 amino acids long. Germline V lookup: CDR1 SGHRS, CDR2 YFSETQ. Here the CDR3 DNA reads TGCGCCAGCAGCTCCGCCCCTTTCCCCACCGGGGAGCTGTTTTTT. It translates to CASSSAPFPTGELFF.

CDR3 region: CSAEVPGQPQHF. The CDR3 region has the DNA TGCAGCGCAGAAGTTCCAGGCCAGCCCCAGCATTTT. This chain uses TRBV29-1 with TRBJ1-5; D is undetermined. The germline gives CDR1 SQVTM, CDR2 ANQGSEA. The CDR3 is 12 amino acids. The V gene lost 7 bases and the J gene lost 7 bases, with 14 bases spanning the gap.

This clone was seen once. The rearrangement joins TRBV7-9 to TRBJ2-1; 11 bases are shared with TRBD2. CDR1 is SEHNR and CDR2 is FQNEAQ in the germline V gene (reference sequence). The CDR3 totals 12 residues. The CDR3 protein is CGTSGSKNEQFF. The CDR3, as DNA: TGTGGAACTAGCGGGAGCAAGAATGAGCAGTTCTTC.

V is TRBV5-1 and J is TRBJ2-7; D not resolved. This CDR3 contains 14 residues. Trimming removed 0 bases at V and 4 bases at J, with 11 bases between. Germline lookup yields CDR1 SGHRS and CDR2 YFSETQ. The CDR3 nucleotides are TGCGCCAGCAGCTTGGCCTTGACATCTTACGAGCAGTACTTC. Its protein is CASSLALTSYEQYF.

Note on this clone: Other DNA sequences from this sample encode an identical CDR3 as well. V and J are TRBV19 and TRBJ1-1; tentative D call: TRBD1 (5 bases). Germline-derived CDR1 and CDR2 are LNHDA and SQIVND (reference sequence). The CDR3 consists of 14 residues. Trimming took off 1 base at V and 4 bases at J, with 10 bases between the two ends. The CDR3 bases are TGTGCCAGTAGTATAGGTCAGGGTCGCACTGAAGCTTTCTTT. This sequence encodes CASSIGQGRTEAFF.

V is TRBV5-4 and J is TRBJ2-1, with 7 bases lining up with TRBD2. V gave up 6 bases and J gave up 4 bases; unmatched junction bases: 10. The germline V gene has CDR1 SGHNT and CDR2 YYREEE (reference sequence). The CDR3 is 15 residues long. CDR3 protein: CASMLPAGEYNEQFF. The CDR3 DNA sequence: TGTGCCAGCATGTTACCCGCGGGGGAGTACAATGAGCAGTTCTTC.

The rearrangement links TRBV5-1 to TRBJ2-2; D remains ambiguous. The CDR3 runs 15 residues. Germline values: CDR1 SGHRS, CDR2 YFSETQ. V lost 7 bases and J 1 base, leaving 14 bases between the germline ends. The DNA for the CDR3 is TGCGCCAGCGGGTGGGCGGAATTGAACACCGGGGAGCTGTTTTTT. Translating gives CASGWAELNTGELFF.

The V and J genes are TRBV2 and TRBJ2-5, with 8 bases aligning to TRBD1. After removal of 4 bases from V and 5 bases from J, the junction contained 6 bases not matched to a gene. Germline values: CDR1 SNHLY, CDR2 FYNNEI. CDR3 length: 14 residues. CDR3 sequence: CASSAQGAGETQYF. In DNA form, the CDR3 reads TGTGCCAGCAGTGCGCAGGGGGCAGGTGAGACCCAGTACTTC. The full variable domain, with the rest looked up from reference TRBV2 and TRBJ2-5, is EPEVTQTPSHQVTQMGQEVILRCVPISNHLYFYWYRQILGQKVEFLVSFYNNEISEKSEIFDDQFSVERPDGSNFTLKIRSTKLEDSAMYFCASSAQGAGETQYFGPGTRLLVL.

As regards this clone: Mismatch with germline at one junction end may stem from a read error. The chain employs TRBV28 and TRBJ2-7; possible D gene TRBD2, 6 bases. CDR1 is MDHEN, CDR2 SYDVKM, per germline. This CDR3 spans 13 amino acids. The CDR3 DNA reads as TGTGCCAGCAGTTTAGGGCGGGATGAAGAATTTGGGTTC. Translating it yields CASSLGRDEEFGF.

Concerning this clone: Other DNA sequences in the same sample also yield this CDR3. The chain recombines TRBV9 with TRBJ2-1; D ambiguous. Looked up from germline, CDR1 is SGDLS and CDR2 is YYNGEE. The V end lost 0 bases, the J end lost 4 bases, and 8 bases lay between the germline ends. CDR3 length equals 14 residues. For the CDR3, the DNA is TGTGCCAGCAGCGTAGGCGGAACGTACAATGAGCAGTTCTTC. This encodes CASSVGGTYNEQFF.

In the case of this clone: This sample includes further DNA sequences coding for the same CDR3. The CDR3 is CASSLQGNTEAFF. The CDR3 nucleotides are TGTGCCAGCAGCCTACAGGGGAACACTGAAGCTTTCTTT. The gene calls are TRBV2 and TRBJ1-1, with D perhaps TRBD1 (6 bases). Trimming left V 6 bases short and J 1 base short, with 9 bases between. Germline V gives CDR1 SNHLY, CDR2 FYNNEI. The CDR3 loop spans 13 amino acids.

J is TRBJ2-1 and V is TRBV7-2, with 7 bases lining up with TRBD2. Unmatched junction bases numbered 11, after V lost 6 bases and J lost 3 bases. The germline gives CDR1 SGHTA, CDR2 FQGNSA. This CDR3 is 16 amino acids long. The CDR3 here is CASRAKRERVYNEQFF. In DNA form, the CDR3 reads TGTGCCAGCAGGGCCAAGCGGGAAAGGGTCTACAATGAGCAGTTCTTC. Drawing the rest from reference TRBV7-2 and TRBJ2-1, the complete variable domain is GAGVSQSPSNKVTEKGKDVELRCDPISGHTALYWYRQSLGQGLEFLIYFQGNSAPDKSGLPSDRFSAERTGGSVSTLTIQRTQQEDSAVYLCASRAKRERVYNEQFFGPGTRLTVL.

The genes are TRBV5-8 and TRBJ1-2; a possible D gene is TRBD1 (6 bases). The CDR3 contains 14 residues. The V gene lost 7 bases and the J gene lost 3 bases, with 16 bases spanning the gap. Per germline, CDR1 SGHTS and CDR2 YDEGEE. As DNA, the CDR3 is TGTGCCAGCGAAAGGGGGGGGCCCTACTATGGCTACACCTTC. Its translation: CASERGGPYYGYTF.

The V and J genes are TRBV18 and TRBJ2-7; perhaps TRBD1 as D (5 bases). Germline V gives CDR1 KGHSH, CDR2 LQKENI. The CDR3 consists of 16 residues. V gave up 3 bases and J gave up 0 bases, with 15 bases separating them. The CDR3 reads CASSPQRATVSYEQYF. The CDR3 DNA reads TGTGCCAGCTCACCTCAACGGGCGACAGTCTCCTACGAGCAGTACTTC.

This clone was detected once. The CDR3 nucleotides read TGTGCCAGCAGCCCGGTAGGACCCTCCTACGAGCAGTACTTC. Translation: CASSPVGPSYEQYF. The chain is built from TRBV9 and TRBJ2-7, with D uncertain. The CDR3 covers 14 residues. V lost 4 bases and J lost 0, with 11 bases in between. Germline CDR1 SGDLS, CDR2 YYNGEE.

This chain connects TRBV11-2 to TRBJ2-7; TRBD2 agrees at 9 bases. Trimming took 2 bases from V and 6 from J; bases not matched to a gene: 11. CDR1 SGHAT and CDR2 FQNNGV come from the germline V gene. The CDR3 extends over 16 amino acids. The CDR3 bases are TGTGCCAGCAGCTTACCGTCGGCTAGCGGGACCTCCGAGCAGTACTTC. This encodes CASSLPSASGTSEQYF.

The rearrangement joins TRBV9 to TRBJ2-5; 7 bases agree with TRBD1. The germline V gene has CDR1 SGDLS and CDR2 YYNGEE. With V trimmed by 0 bases and J by 2 bases, 7 bases remained unmatched. This CDR3 has 16 residues. The CDR3 region is CASSVGMTGKQETQYF. The CDR3, as DNA: TGTGCCAGCAGCGTAGGCATGACAGGGAAACAAGAGACCCAGTACTTC.

The CDR3 nucleotides read TGTGCCAGCAGCTGGGGAGTAGAGCAGTTCTTC. Protein product: CASSWGVEQFF. The rearrangement links TRBV11-2 to TRBJ2-1, with D perhaps matching TRBD2 (5 bases). Germline lookup yields CDR1 SGHAT and CDR2 FQNNGV. The V gene lost 4 bases and the J gene lost 10 bases, with 8 bases spanning the gap. The CDR3 extends over 11 amino acids.